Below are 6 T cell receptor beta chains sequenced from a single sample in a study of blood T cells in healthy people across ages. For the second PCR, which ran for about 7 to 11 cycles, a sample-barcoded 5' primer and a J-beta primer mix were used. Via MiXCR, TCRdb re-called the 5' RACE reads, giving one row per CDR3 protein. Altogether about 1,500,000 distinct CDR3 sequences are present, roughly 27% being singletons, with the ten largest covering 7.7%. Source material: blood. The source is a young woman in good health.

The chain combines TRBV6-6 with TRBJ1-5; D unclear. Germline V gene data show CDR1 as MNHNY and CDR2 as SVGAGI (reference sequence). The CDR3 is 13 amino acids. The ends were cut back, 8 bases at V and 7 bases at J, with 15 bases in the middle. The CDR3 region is CASSSPAEQPQHF. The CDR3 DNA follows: TGTGCCAGCTCCAGCCCAGCAGAGCAGCCCCAGCATTTT.

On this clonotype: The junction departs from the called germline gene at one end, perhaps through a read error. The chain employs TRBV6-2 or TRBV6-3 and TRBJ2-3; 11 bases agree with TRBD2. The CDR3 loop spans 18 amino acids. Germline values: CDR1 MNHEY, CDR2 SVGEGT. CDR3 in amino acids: CAGSYQKLAGALRDTQYF. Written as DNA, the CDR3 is TGTGCCGGCAGTTATCAAAAACTAGCGGGAGCATTGAGAGATACGCAGTATTTT.

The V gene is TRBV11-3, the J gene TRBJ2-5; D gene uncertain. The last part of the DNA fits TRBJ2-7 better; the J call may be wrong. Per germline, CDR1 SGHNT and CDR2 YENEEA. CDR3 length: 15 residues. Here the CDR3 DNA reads TGTGCCAGCAGCTTAGTCTGGACGGTGACCTACGAGCAGTACTTC. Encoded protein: CASSLVWTVTYEQYF.

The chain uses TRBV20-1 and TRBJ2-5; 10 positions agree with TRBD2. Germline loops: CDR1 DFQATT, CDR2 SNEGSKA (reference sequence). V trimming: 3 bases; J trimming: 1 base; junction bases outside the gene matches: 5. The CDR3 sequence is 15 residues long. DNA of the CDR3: TGCAGTGCTAGGAAGCTAGCGGGGGCCCAAGAGACCCAGTACTTC. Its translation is CSARKLAGAQETQYF.

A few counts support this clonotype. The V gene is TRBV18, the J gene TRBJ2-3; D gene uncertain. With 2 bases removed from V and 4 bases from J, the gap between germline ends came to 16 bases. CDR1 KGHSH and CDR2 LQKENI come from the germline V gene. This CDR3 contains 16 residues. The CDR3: CASSPRLAEQSDTQYF. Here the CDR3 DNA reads TGTGCCAGCTCACCAAGGTTGGCAGAGCAGTCAGATACGCAGTATTTT. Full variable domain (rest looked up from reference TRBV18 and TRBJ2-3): NAGVMQNPRHLVRRRGQEARLRCSPMKGHSHVYWYRQLPEEGLKFMVYLQKENIIDESGMPKERFSAEFPKEGPSILRIQQVVRGDSAAYFCASSPRLAEQSDTQYFGPGTRLTVL.

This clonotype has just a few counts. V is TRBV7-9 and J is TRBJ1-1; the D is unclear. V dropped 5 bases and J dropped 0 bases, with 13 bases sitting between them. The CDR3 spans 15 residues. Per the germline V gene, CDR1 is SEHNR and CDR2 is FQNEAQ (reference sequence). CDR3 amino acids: CASSPMGGMNTEAFF. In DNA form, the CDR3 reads TGTGCCAGCAGCCCCATGGGAGGTATGAACACTGAAGCTTTCTTT.